These 29 T cell receptor beta chains were all obtained from the same sample, sequenced in a study of lymphopenia after photon versus proton radiotherapy. This table comes from immunoSEQ multiplex PCR, and its TCRdb copy is limited to in-frame clones, with some not included. The table lists 55,000 to 85,000 clones, 85% to 95% of them singletons. The starting material was peripheral blood, obtained from a patient treated with photon-based radiotherapy. All receptors derive from a woman between 40 and 50 years old with cholangiocarcinoma.

This clone was picked up a small number of times. The chain has TRBV2 and TRBJ1-2, with D perhaps TRBD1 (6 bases). The CDR3 has 12 residues. The V end was cut by 7 bases, the J end by 7 bases, with 13 bases between. The germline V gene encodes CDR1 SNHLY and CDR2 FYNNEI. In DNA form, the CDR3 reads TGTGCCAGCACGGGCAGGGGTCGTGGCTACACCTTC. It yields the protein CASTGRGRGYTF.

The chain carries TRBV5-6 and TRBJ1-1; D gene ambiguous. The CDR3 length is 13 residues. Germline lookup yields CDR1 SGHDT and CDR2 YYEEEE. Trimming took off 0 bases at V and 4 bases at J, with 7 bases between the two ends. The CDR3: CASSLVSGTEAFF. The CDR3 DNA reads TGTGCCAGCAGCTTGGTGTCGGGCACTGAAGCTTTCTTT. Based on the CDR3 plus reference TRBV5-6 and TRBJ1-1, the full variable domain is DAGVTQSPTHLIKTRGQQVTLRCSPKSGHDTVSWYQQALGQGPQFIFQYYEEEERQRGNFPDRFSGHQFPNYSSELNVNALLLGDSALYLCASSLVSGTEAFFGQGTRLTVV.

The chain uses TRBV30 and TRBJ1-1, with a tentative D call TRBD1 (5 bases). This CDR3 region has 14 residues. V was shortened by 2 bases and J by 1 base, with 11 bases between the two germline ends. Germline lookup yields CDR1 GTSNPN and CDR2 SVGIG (reference sequence). CDR3 DNA: TGTGCCTGGAGTTTAGGGGTAGGGAACACTGAAGCTTTCTTT. It translates to CAWSLGVGNTEAFF.

The chain joins TRBV19 to TRBJ2-1; D gene unclear. The CDR3 is 15 amino acids. Trimming removed 6 bases at V and 5 bases at J, with 17 bases between. Germline CDR1 and CDR2: LNHDA and SQIVND (reference sequence). The CDR3 coding sequence is TGTGCCAGTAGCCCCCGAGCCGCCCTGAACAATGAGCAGTTCTTC. This encodes CASSPRAALNNEQFF.

The rearrangement uses TRBV7-2 and TRBJ2-1, with 8 bases aligning to TRBD2. Unmatched junction bases numbered 6, after V lost 1 base and J lost 7 bases. CDR3 length equals 15 residues. CDR1 is SGHTA and CDR2 is FQGNSA in the germline V gene. CDR3 loop: CASSLVTSERNEQFF. The CDR3 DNA reads as TGTGCCAGCAGCTTAGTGACTAGCGAGAGAAATGAGCAGTTCTTC.

This clone appeared a single time. The chain combines TRBV19 with TRBJ1-5; perhaps TRBD1 as D (5 bases). The CDR3 has 17 amino acids. Germline V CDR1 and CDR2: LNHDA, SQIVND (reference sequence). V lost 3 bases to trimming and J lost 4 bases, with 19 bases between them. The CDR3 DNA reads TGTGCCAGTAGTATTCTGTTTGAGGGGACTCGTAATCAGCCCCAGCATTTT. This sequence encodes CASSILFEGTRNQPQHF.

The chain employs TRBV28 and TRBJ2-7; possibly TRBD1 for D (6 bases). The CDR3 runs to 15 residues. The V gene's germline CDR1 is MDHEN and CDR2 SYDVKM. Trimming stripped 6 bases from V and 2 bases from J, with 17 bases between. CDR3 in DNA: TGTGCCAGCAGCGTCCCCAGGGGACCAACCTACGAGCAGTACTTC. Translation: CASSVPRGPTYEQYF.

The chain is built from TRBV27 and TRBJ2-7; perhaps TRBD2 as D (5 bases). The V gene lost 8 bases and the J gene lost 5 bases, with 16 bases spanning the gap. The length of the CDR3 is 13 residues. Germline V gene sequence: CDR1 MNHEY, CDR2 SMNVEV (reference sequence). This CDR3 reads CASCRTVGDEQYF. The CDR3 region has the DNA TGTGCCAGCTGTCGGACGGTCGGGGACGAGCAGTACTTC.

This sequence joins TRBV18 and TRBJ2-1; unclear D gene. The CDR3 extends over 17 amino acids. V shed 6 bases and J shed 5 bases, with 23 bases lying between them. CDR1 KGHSH and CDR2 LQKENI come from the germline V gene. The CDR3 protein is CASSPDRRILDNNEQFF. The CDR3 DNA follows: TGTGCCAGCTCCCCGGACCGGCGGATACTCGATAACAATGAGCAGTTCTTC.

The chain links TRBV6-5 to TRBJ1-5; 11 nucleotides align to TRBD1. The CDR3 loop spans 15 amino acids. CDR1 MNHEY and CDR2 SVGAGI come from the germline V gene. The V segment lost 3 bases and the J segment 5 bases; nucleotides outside the gene matches: 3. Here the CDR3 reads CASSYGTGGDQPQHF. For the CDR3, the DNA is TGTGCCAGCAGTTATGGGACAGGGGGTGATCAGCCCCAGCATTTT.

The V call is TRBV6-1, the J call TRBJ2-4; the match to TRBD1 covers 9 bases. Germline V gene sequence: CDR1 MNHNS, CDR2 SASEGT. The CDR3 is 15 residues long. V shed 6 bases and J 9 bases; nucleotides not matched to a gene: 12. The chain's CDR3 is CASRQYTGGEAIQYF. CDR3 nucleotide sequence: TGTGCCAGCAGGCAATACACAGGGGGCGAGGCCATTCAGTACTTC.

The chain couples TRBV6-5 to TRBJ2-7, with a possible D match to TRBD2 (5 bases). Germline V lookup: CDR1 MNHEY, CDR2 SVGAGI. The CDR3 consists of 14 residues. V was cut by 10 bases and J by 0 bases, with 16 bases left in between. CDR3 protein: CATSDGLSSYEQYF. For the CDR3, the DNA is TGTGCCACCTCGGACGGACTCAGCTCCTACGAGCAGTACTTC.

The rearrangement links TRBV18 to TRBJ1-1; D gene uncertain. V dropped 3 bases and J dropped 4 bases, with 9 bases sitting between them. The germline V gene has CDR1 KGHSH and CDR2 LQKENI. This CDR3 has 13 amino acids. In DNA, the CDR3 is TGTGCCAGCTCACCCGTCGTAAGCACTGAAGCTTTCTTT. Its protein is CASSPVVSTEAFF.

The chain has TRBV9 and TRBJ1-2, with D tentatively TRBD1 (6 bases). Germline V CDR1 and CDR2: SGDLS, YYNGEE. The CDR3 sequence is 16 residues long. V gave up 3 bases and J gave up 4 bases, with 19 bases separating them. The CDR3 loop is CASSGWVQGTLYGYTF. Here the CDR3 DNA reads TGTGCCAGCAGCGGGTGGGTACAGGGTACCCTCTATGGCTACACCTTC.

The genes are TRBV11-2 and TRBJ2-7; 10 bases fit TRBD2. V lost 5 bases to trimming and J lost 5 bases; unmatched junction nucleotides: 12. The CDR3 runs 16 residues. Per the germline V gene, CDR1 is SGHAT and CDR2 is FQNNGV. The CDR3 is CASSSLTAGLADEQYF. CDR3 coding DNA: TGTGCCAGCAGCAGCTTAACCGCTGGACTAGCGGACGAGCAGTACTTC. The full variable domain, with the rest looked up from reference TRBV11-2 and TRBJ2-7, is EAGVAQSPRYKIIEKRQSVAFWCNPISGHATLYWYQQILGQGPKLLIQFQNNGVVDDSQLPKDRFSAERLKGVDSTLKIQPAKLEDSAVYLCASSSLTAGLADEQYFGPGTRLTVT.

This sequence joins TRBV7-9 and TRBJ2-2; D is unclear. Trimming shortened V by 5 bases and J by 6 bases, and 16 bases separated the two germline ends. The CDR3 runs 15 residues. The germline V gene has CDR1 SEHNR and CDR2 FQNEAQ (reference sequence). This CDR3 is CASSNLQVISGELFF. The CDR3 DNA follows: TGTGCCAGCAGCAACCTCCAAGTGATATCCGGGGAGCTGTTTTTT.

The chain has TRBV2 and TRBJ2-1; D is unresolved. Trimming stripped 4 bases from V and 6 bases from J, with 13 bases between. The CDR3 length is 14 residues. Germline CDR1 reads SNHLY; CDR2 reads FYNNEI. The CDR3 sequence is CASSVNGLGNEQFF. The CDR3 DNA reads TGTGCCAGCAGTGTGAACGGCCTCGGCAATGAGCAGTTCTTC. The full variable domain, completed using reference TRBV2 and TRBJ2-1, is EPEVTQTPSHQVTQMGQEVILRCVPISNHLYFYWYRQILGQKVEFLVSFYNNEISEKSEIFDDQFSVERPDGSNFTLKIRSTKLEDSAMYFCASSVNGLGNEQFFGPGTRLTVL.

This clone was detected once. The rearrangement uses TRBV5-1 and TRBJ1-3; possibly TRBD1 for D (5 bases). Deletions cut 2 bases from V and 0 bases from J, with 9 bases between. The length of the CDR3 is 15 residues. The germline gives CDR1 SGHRS, CDR2 YFSETQ. DNA of the CDR3: TGCGCCAGCAGCTTAGACAGCGTCTCTGGAAACACCATATATTTT. This encodes CASSLDSVSGNTIYF.

The chain has TRBV10-2 and TRBJ1-5; D call uncertain. The CDR3 has 14 residues. The ends were cut back, 0 bases at V and 1 base at J, with 4 bases in the middle. Germline V gene data show CDR1 as WSHSY and CDR2 as SAAADI. As DNA, the CDR3 is TGCGCCAGCAGTGAGTCTGTCAGCAATCAGCCCCAGCATTTT. The encoded protein is CASSESVSNQPQHF.

V gene TRBV2 combines with J gene TRBJ1-2; maybe TRBD1 (6 bases). Germline assignment: CDR1 SNHLY and CDR2 FYNNEI. There are 19 residues in the CDR3. The germline V and J ends were trimmed by 1 base and 4 bases, with 25 bases remaining between them. CDR3 amino acids: CASSEVAGGRSGTFYGYTF. CDR3 nucleotides: TGTGCCAGCAGTGAAGTGGCGGGAGGCCGGTCGGGGACATTCTATGGCTACACCTTC.

V usage is TRBV19 and J usage is TRBJ2-3; TRBD2 matches at 10 bases. Losses at the gene ends were 8 bases for V and 4 bases for J; bases not matched to a gene: 6. The CDR3 is 14 residues long. Germline V gives CDR1 LNHDA, CDR2 SQIVND (reference sequence). The CDR3 spells CASSRTSGPDTQYF. The CDR3 DNA follows: TGTGCCAGTTCTAGGACTAGCGGCCCAGATACGCAGTATTTT.

This clone was counted only a few times. Here the CDR3 DNA reads TGTGCCAGCAGCTCCCGGTGGGGGGGGCAGAGGCGAGGGGAGCTGTTTTTT. Protein product: CASSSRWGGQRRGELFF. This sequence joins TRBV4-2 and TRBJ2-2; possibly TRBD2 for D (7 bases). Germline CDR1 and CDR2: LGHNA and YNFKEQ. There are 17 residues in the CDR3. Trimming removed 5 bases from V and 8 bases from J, with 24 bases in between.

The chain employs TRBV4-3 and TRBJ2-1; 9 bases map to TRBD2. J lost 5 bases, V lost 4 bases, and 6 bases had no gene match. The germline V gene encodes CDR1 LGHNA and CDR2 YSLEER. The CDR3 spans 15 residues. The CDR3 sequence is CASSLRAGGHNEQFF. DNA of the CDR3: TGCGCCAGCAGCCTCAGGGCGGGAGGGCACAATGAGCAGTTCTTC.

The chain has TRBV6-5 and TRBJ2-7, with D unresolved. The germline V and J ends were trimmed by 2 bases and 3 bases, with 5 bases remaining between them. Looked up from germline, CDR1 is MNHEY and CDR2 is SVGAGI. CDR3 length equals 12 residues. CDR3 in amino acids: CASSYEGYEQYF. The CDR3 region has the DNA TGTGCCAGCAGTTACGAAGGCTACGAGCAGTACTTC.

The chain combines TRBV7-2 with TRBJ2-1; D is possibly TRBD2 (6 bases). The CDR3 runs to 13 residues. Germline V gene lookup returns CDR1 SGHTA and CDR2 FQGNSA. V shed 6 bases and J shed 8 bases, with 14 bases lying between them. The DNA of the CDR3 is TGTGCCAGCAGTCCGTTCGGGAGTGATGAGCAGTTCTTC. It is translated as CASSPFGSDEQFF.

The CDR3 sequence is CASSVGWGNQPQHF. The CDR3 nucleotides read TGTGCCAGCAGCGTAGGCTGGGGCAATCAGCCCCAGCATTTT. This chain uses TRBV9 with TRBJ1-5, with D unresolved. V was pared by 0 bases and J by 2 bases, with 6 bases between. CDR1 and CDR2 from the germline V gene are SGDLS and YYNGEE. The CDR3 length is 14 residues.

The chain carries TRBV5-1 and TRBJ2-5, with D possibly TRBD1 on 6 matching bases. V lost 4 bases to trimming and J lost 2 bases, with 12 bases between them. This CDR3 spans 14 amino acids. Germline loops: CDR1 SGHRS, CDR2 YFSETQ. The CDR3 DNA reads TGCGCCAGCAGCATACAGGGTTCGCAAGAGACCCAGTACTTC. This codes for CASSIQGSQETQYF.

The V gene is TRBV11-2, the J gene TRBJ2-3; TRBD2 matches at 10 bases. Per the germline V gene, CDR1 is SGHAT and CDR2 is FQNNGV. This CDR3 is 16 amino acids long. J lost 1 base, V lost 1 base, and 2 bases had no gene match. CDR3 in DNA: TGTGCCAGCAGCTTAGTTACTAGCGGGGGCACAGATACGCAGTATTTT. Translating it yields CASSLVTSGGTDTQYF.

This clone was counted a single time. This chain links TRBV19 with TRBJ1-3; TRBD1 aligns across 8 bases. Germline V gene sequence: CDR1 LNHDA, CDR2 SQIVND (reference sequence). The V gene end was trimmed by 4 bases and the J gene end by 4 bases; junction bases not matched to a gene: 6. CDR3 length: 15 amino acids. CDR3 residues: CASSTGQGTGNTIYF. CDR3 coding DNA: TGTGCCAGTAGTACCGGACAGGGTACGGGAAACACCATATATTTT.